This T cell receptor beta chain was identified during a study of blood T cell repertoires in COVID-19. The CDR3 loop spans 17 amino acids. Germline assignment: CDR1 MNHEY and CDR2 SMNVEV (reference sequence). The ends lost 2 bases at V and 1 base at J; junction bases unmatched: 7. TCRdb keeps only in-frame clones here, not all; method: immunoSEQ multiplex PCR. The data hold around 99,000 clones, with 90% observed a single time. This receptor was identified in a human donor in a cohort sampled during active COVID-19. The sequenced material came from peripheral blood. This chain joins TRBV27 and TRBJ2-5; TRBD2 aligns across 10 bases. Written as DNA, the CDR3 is TGTGCCAGCAGTTTAGGGCTAGCGGGAGTCGGCCAAGAGACCCAGTACTTC. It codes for CASSLGLAGVGQETQYF.